The entry that follows covers one T cell receptor (beta chain) sequence. Its binding antigen is unknown. Qualities for individual bases were not recorded, and no much larger clone is one base off. The data were obtained in a study of T cells in localized non-small cell lung cancer (TCRdb year 2020). In the study overall: The study examined T cell repertoires in 236 patients with early-stage NSCLC and compared tumors with uninvolved tumor-adjacent lungs. All 240 or so NSCLC patients in the cohort were treatment-naive and had localized lung tumors that were resected. NSCLC patients had a mean age of roughly 69 years, and fewer than 150 were male and around 110 female. What the authors observed across the whole study: Because of the exploratory design, TCR variables were selected using unadjusted p-values without false-discovery rate correction. Uninvolved tumor-adjacent lung showed the highest T cell clonality, higher than tumor, which suggests more focused antigenic responses in the adjacent lung. Multi-region tumor sequencing was not performed, so intratumor heterogeneity could not be excluded. Longer overall survival was associated with higher T cell density in blood, whereas shorter survival was associated with higher clonality in adjacent lung. Of the top 100 tumor clones, a median of roughly 60 were detected in paired uninvolved adjacent lung; about 26 were also among that lung's top 100.

TCR beta CDR3 regions were sequenced from DNA using the immunoSEQ Assay. In the authors' own workflow: To compute T cell density, TCR beta template counts were normalized to usable DNA, which was estimated by amplifying housekeeping genes. Richness was estimated using the preseqR package, with extrapolation to 400,000 templates for PBMC samples and to 120,000 templates for tissue samples. Clonality was defined as one minus Pielou's evenness. Tissue-enriched TCRs were identified through differential abundance testing performed on productive amino-acid clonotypes, with a minimum total count of 5 and an alpha of 0.1. Repertoire overlap between compartments was quantified with the Jaccard Index and Morisita Overlap Index. GLIPH grouped TCR beta CDR3s together with public tetramer-defined viral CDR3s, and a viral motif had to include at least three viral sequences and also show V-gene enrichment. TCRdb re-hosts the immuneACCESS table, in-frame sequences only. Its copies lack some clones; in the studies checked, an unresolved V gene accounts for under half of them, and the cause for the rest is not known. That table is the source of V, J and clone size, and D and trimming were worked out from the DNA. This sample is represented by approximately 20,000 clones; about nine tenths of them were singletons. Over 7.5% of the sample is taken by the ten largest.

Trimming removed 7 bases from V and 3 bases from J, leaving 15 bases between the germline ends. The germline V gene (reference sequence) specifies LNHDA as CDR1 and SQIVND as CDR2. The CDR3 covers 14 residues, taking in both the cysteine and the phenylalanine. Only the CDR3 DNA stays, 42 bases, in frame from base 1. At diagnosis, tumor, uninvolved tumor-adjacent lung and peripheral blood were collected and then preserved as a mix of FFPE and fresh-frozen material. For TCR repertoire profiling, the blood samples were analyzed as peripheral blood mononuclear cells. The clonotype originates from a man between 40 and 70 years old with stage I lung adenocarcinoma. This sample comprised peripheral blood, obtained before any cancer treatment. Rearrangement joined TRBV19 to TRBJ1-1; TRBD1 might be the D gene, on 5 matching bases. The CDR3 corresponds to CASTQDTHYTEAFF. The DNA sequence reads TGTGCCAGTACCCAGGACACCCACTACACTGAAGCTTTCTTT.